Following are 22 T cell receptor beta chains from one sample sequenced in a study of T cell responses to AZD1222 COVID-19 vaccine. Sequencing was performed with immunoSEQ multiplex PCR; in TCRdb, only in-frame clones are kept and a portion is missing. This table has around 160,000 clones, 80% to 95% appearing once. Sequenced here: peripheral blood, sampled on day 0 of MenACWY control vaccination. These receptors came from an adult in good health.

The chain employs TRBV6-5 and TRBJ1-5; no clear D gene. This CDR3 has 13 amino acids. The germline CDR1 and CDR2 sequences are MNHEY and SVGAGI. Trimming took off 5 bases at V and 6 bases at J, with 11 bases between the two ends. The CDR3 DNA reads TGTGCCAGCAGTCCGCGAGTTTTTCAGCCCCAGCATTTT. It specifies CASSPRVFQPQHF.

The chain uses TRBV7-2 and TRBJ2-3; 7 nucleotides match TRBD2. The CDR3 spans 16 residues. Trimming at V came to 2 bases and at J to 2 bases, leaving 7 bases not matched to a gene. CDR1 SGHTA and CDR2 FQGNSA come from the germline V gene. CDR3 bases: TGTGCCAGCAGCTTACGGGGGGAGGGGATCACAGATACGCAGTATTTT. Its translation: CASSLRGEGITDTQYF.

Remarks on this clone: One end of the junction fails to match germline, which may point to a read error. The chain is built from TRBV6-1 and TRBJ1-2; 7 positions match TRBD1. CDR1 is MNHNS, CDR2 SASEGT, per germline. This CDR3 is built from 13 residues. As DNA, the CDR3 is TGTGCCAGCAGTGAAAGCCTCCGGGACAGACCCAACTTC. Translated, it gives CASSESLRDRPNF.

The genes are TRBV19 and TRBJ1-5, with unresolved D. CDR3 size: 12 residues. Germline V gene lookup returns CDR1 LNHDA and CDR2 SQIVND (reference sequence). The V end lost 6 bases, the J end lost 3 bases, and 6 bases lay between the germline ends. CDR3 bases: TGTGCCAGTAGCTGGGTCAATCAGCCCCAGCATTTT. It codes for CASSWVNQPQHF.

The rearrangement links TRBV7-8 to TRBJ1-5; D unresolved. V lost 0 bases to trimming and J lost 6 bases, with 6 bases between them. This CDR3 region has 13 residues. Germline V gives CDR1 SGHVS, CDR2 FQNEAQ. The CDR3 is CASSLAPGQPQHF. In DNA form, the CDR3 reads TGTGCCAGCAGCTTAGCGCCGGGTCAGCCCCAGCATTTT.

The CDR3 protein is CASSLREGMAGELFF. The CDR3 bases are TGTGCCAGCAGCTTAAGGGAGGGGATGGCCGGGGAGCTGTTTTTT. J is TRBJ2-2 and V is TRBV7-2; 7 bases match TRBD2. The J segment lost 6 bases and the V segment lost 2 bases, leaving 6 bases of the junction unmatched. This CDR3 has 15 amino acids. Germline V gene sequence: CDR1 SGHTA, CDR2 FQGNSA.

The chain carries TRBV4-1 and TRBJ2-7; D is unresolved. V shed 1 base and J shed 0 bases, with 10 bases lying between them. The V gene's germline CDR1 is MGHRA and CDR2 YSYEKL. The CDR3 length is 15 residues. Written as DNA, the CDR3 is TGCGCCAGCAGCCAAGTGAGTAGAAGCTCCTACGAGCAGTACTTC. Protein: CASSQVSRSSYEQYF.

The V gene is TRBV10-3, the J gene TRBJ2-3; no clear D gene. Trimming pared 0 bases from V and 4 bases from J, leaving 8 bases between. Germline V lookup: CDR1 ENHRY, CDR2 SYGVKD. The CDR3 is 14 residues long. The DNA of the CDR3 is TGTGCCATCAGTGAGTCAGGGTTCGCAGATACGCAGTATTTT. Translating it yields CAISESGFADTQYF.

The CDR3 DNA follows: TGTGCCAGCAGCTCTTGGACCAGTAGAGGTGAGCAGTTCTTC. This gives the protein CASSSWTSRGEQFF. The chain employs TRBV5-4 and TRBJ2-1; D remains ambiguous. CDR3 length: 14 amino acids. V was pared by 3 bases and J by 9 bases, with 16 bases between. The germline CDR1 and CDR2 sequences are SGHNT and YYREEE (reference sequence).

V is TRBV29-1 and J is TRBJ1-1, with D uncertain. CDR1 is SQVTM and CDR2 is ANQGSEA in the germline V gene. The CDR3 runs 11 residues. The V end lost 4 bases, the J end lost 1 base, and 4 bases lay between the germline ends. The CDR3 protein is CSVAQNTEAFF. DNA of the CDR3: TGCAGCGTTGCTCAGAACACTGAAGCTTTCTTT.

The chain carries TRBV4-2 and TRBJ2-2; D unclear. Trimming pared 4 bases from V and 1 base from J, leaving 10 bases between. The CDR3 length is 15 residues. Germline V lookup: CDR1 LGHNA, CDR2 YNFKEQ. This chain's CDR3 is CASSPNGQNTGELFF. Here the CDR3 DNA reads TGTGCCAGCAGCCCAAACGGTCAGAACACCGGGGAGCTGTTTTTT.

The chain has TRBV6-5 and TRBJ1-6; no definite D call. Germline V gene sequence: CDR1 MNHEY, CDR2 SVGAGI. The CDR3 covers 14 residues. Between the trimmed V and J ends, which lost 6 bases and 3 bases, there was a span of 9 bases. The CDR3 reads CASSERGYNSPLHF. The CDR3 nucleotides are TGTGCCAGCAGCGAGCGGGGCTATAATTCACCCCTCCACTTT.

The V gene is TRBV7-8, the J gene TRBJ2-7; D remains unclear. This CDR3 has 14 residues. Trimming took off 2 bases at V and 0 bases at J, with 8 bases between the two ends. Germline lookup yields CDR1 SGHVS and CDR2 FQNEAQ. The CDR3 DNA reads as TGTGCCAGCAGCTTAAAACTGAGCTCCTACGAGCAGTACTTC. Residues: CASSLKLSSYEQYF.

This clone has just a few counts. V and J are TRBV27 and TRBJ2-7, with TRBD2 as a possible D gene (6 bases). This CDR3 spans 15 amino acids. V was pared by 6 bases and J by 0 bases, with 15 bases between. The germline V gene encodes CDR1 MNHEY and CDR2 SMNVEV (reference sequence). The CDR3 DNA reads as TGTGCCAGCAGCTCCTCTAGCGCCGACTCCTACGAGCAGTACTTC. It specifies CASSSSSADSYEQYF.

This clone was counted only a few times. The CDR3 loop is CAISGSPHEQYF. The DNA of the CDR3 is TGTGCCATCAGTGGCTCTCCCCACGAGCAGTACTTC. The chain links TRBV10-3 to TRBJ2-7; D remains unclear. V was cut by 4 bases and J by 5 bases, with 9 bases left in between. The CDR3 extends over 12 amino acids. The germline V gene encodes CDR1 ENHRY and CDR2 SYGVKD.

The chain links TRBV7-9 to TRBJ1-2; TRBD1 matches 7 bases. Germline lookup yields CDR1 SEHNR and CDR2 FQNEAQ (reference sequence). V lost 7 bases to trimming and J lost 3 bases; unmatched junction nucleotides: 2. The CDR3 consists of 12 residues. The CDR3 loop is CASTQGDYGYTF. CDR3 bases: TGTGCCAGCACCCAGGGGGACTATGGCTACACCTTC.

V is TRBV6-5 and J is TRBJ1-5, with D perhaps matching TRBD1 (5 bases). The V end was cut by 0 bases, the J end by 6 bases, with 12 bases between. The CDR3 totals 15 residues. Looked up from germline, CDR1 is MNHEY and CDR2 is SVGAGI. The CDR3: CASSYSGGSGQPQHF. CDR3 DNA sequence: TGTGCCAGCAGTTACTCGGGGGGTTCAGGTCAGCCCCAGCATTTT.

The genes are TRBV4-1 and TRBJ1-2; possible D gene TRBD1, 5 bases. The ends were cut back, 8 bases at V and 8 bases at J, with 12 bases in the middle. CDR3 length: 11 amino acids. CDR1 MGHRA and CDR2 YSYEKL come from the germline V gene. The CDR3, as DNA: TGCGCCAGCGCAGGGTCGGGAGGCTACACCTTC. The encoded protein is CASAGSGGYTF.

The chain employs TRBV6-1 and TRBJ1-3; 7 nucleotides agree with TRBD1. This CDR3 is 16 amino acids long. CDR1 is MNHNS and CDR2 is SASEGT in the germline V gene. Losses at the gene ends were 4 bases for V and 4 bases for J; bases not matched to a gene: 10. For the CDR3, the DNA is TGTGCCAGCAGTGCCGCCGGGACAGAGCAAGGAAACACCATATATTTT. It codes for CASSAAGTEQGNTIYF.

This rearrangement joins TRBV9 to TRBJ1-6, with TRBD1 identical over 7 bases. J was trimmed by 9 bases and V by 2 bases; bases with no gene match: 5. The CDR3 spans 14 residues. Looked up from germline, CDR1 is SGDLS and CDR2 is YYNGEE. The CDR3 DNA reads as TGTGCCAGCAGCGTCACAGGGGTTAGTTCACCCCTCCACTTT. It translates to CASSVTGVSSPLHF.

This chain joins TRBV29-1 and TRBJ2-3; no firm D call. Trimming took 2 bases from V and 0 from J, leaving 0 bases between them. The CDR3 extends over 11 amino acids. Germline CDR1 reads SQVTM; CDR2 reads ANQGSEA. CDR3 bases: TGCAGCGTTGAAAGCACAGATACGCAGTATTTT. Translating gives CSVESTDTQYF.

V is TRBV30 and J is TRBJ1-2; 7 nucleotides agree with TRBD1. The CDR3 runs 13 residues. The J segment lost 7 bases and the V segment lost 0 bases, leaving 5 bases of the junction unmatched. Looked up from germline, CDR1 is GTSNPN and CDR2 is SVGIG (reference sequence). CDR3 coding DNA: TGTGCCTGGAGTGTACAAGGGGGCGCTGGCTACACCTTC. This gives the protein CAWSVQGGAGYTF.